A selection of T cell receptor beta chains follows, all from one sample in a study of PD-1 blockade in mismatch repair-deficient tumors. Sequenced by immunoSEQ multiplex PCR; TCRdb stores in-frame clones only, minus some. The table lists 80,000 to 100,000 clones, approximately 81% of them singletons. Sequencing used peripheral blood, obtained 12 weeks after starting pembrolizumab. These receptors came from an adult with mismatch repair-deficient cancer. Both conserved end residues are trimmed from each CDR3.

v_call	cdr3_length	j_call	cdr3_aa
TRBV30	13	TRBJ1-2	AWTPPGGGGGGYT
TRBV6-1	13	TRBJ1-1	ASSKDKTLDTEAF
TRBV29-1	11	TRBJ1-4	SAGEGPNEKLF
TRBV5-4	16	TRBJ1-3	ASSLARGGEGPGNTIY
TRBV7-6	12	TRBJ1-1	ASRYGNRGTEAF
TRBV4-1	14	TRBJ1-4	ASSPQGGVTNEKLF
TRBV19	13	TRBJ1-4	ASSPPAGSNEKLF
TRBV19	12	TRBJ1-3	ASSTAGIGNTIY
TRBV10-3	11	TRBJ1-1	AISEERNTEAF
TRBV5-6	17	TRBJ2-3	ASSPGGLRGLGGTDTQY
TRBV7-9	12	TRBJ1-4	ASSPGGTNEKLF
TRBV18	16	TRBJ2-2	ASSPRLLKVLDTGELF
TRBV5-4	13	TRBJ1-1	ASSSTYSLNTEAF
TRBV5-4	12	TRBJ1-1	ASSLGDRVGEAF
TRBV7-2	11	TRBJ2-7	ASSFDITYEQY
TRBV7-6	13	TRBJ1-4	ASSRGDRGSEKLF
TRBV7-2	13	TRBJ2-7	ASSFRQGPPYEQY
TRBV11-3	13	TRBJ2-7	ASSLTTIGQGEQY
TRBV4-1	11	TRBJ1-1	ASSQDKGTEAF
TRBV9	15	TRBJ1-2	ASSVGRGSGINYGYT
TRBV7-2	14	TRBJ2-2	ASSPSWGSRAGELF
TRBV12-5	17	TRBJ1-2	ASGLVPRDRGLFDYGYT
TRBV5-4	10	TRBJ2-7	ASSVDSYEQY
TRBV5-6	12	TRBJ1-5	ASSFTGGGQPQH
TRBV25-1	13	TRBJ2-7	ASSDTRGARYEQY
TRBV5-1	15	TRBJ2-3	ASSSYILAGVTDTQY
TRBV2	10	TRBJ2-1	ASSDRDNEQF
TRBV5-1	13	TRBJ1-1	ASSFTGTGVTEAF
TRBV19	16	TRBJ2-3	ASSRGLAGRTSTDTQY
TRBV4-1	12	TRBJ1-3	ASSQGLGGNTIY
TRBV4-1	14	-	ASSQVAGVSLNEQY
TRBV30	11	TRBJ2-7	AWSVSGQGAKY
TRBV30	10	TRBJ2-1	AWTQAGNEQF
TRBV7-8	11	TRBJ2-6	ASSLAGANVLT
TRBV7-7	14	TRBJ2-5	ASSLVTGARRETQY
TRBV27	15	TRBJ2-7	ASSFDRGNPGIYEQY
TRBV11-2	10	TRBJ1-2	ASSYGLNGYT
TRBV9	17	TRBJ2-2	ASSVDGIAGWAHTGELF
TRBV10-3	12	TRBJ1-1	AISESGRNTEAF
TRBV7-9	12	TRBJ2-5	ASSPPPSQETQY